What follows is one TCR beta chain and its context. Its antigen is still unknown. This sample is part of a study of Ad26.COV2.S vaccination and SARS-CoV-2 variants. Study details: Ad26.COV2.S arm of COV1001 included the donor. Study-level results: Substantial breadth was reportedly displayed by spike-specific CD8+ and CD4+ T cell responses after vaccination.

Clones were read by immunoSEQ multiplex PCR, and TCRdb kept only the in-frame ones, dropping some. Counted here are a few hundred thousand clones, around 87% occurring once; the ten biggest clones make up 3.6%. CDR3 length: 16 residues. Germline CDR1 and CDR2: MNHEY and SVGEGT. V gave up 0 bases and J gave up 6 bases; unmatched junction bases: 2. Treatment denoted: 15 to 20 received Ad26.COV2.S at low or high dose, single or two shots; 5 received placebo; per-sample allocation not given. Samples came from day 63 after the first vaccine or placebo injection. Built on an Ad26 vector, the vaccine expressed Wuhan-strain SARS-CoV-2 spike.

This chain uses TRBV6-2 or TRBV6-3 with TRBJ2-1, with 13 bases identical to TRBD2. The sequence was obtained from a person aged 18-65 years who received the Ad26.COV2.S COVID-19 vaccine or a placebo. The sample in question was peripheral blood, obtained in a trial of Ad26.COV2.S vaccine versus placebo. This chain's CDR3 is CASSYSRLAGGNEQFF. The CDR3 DNA follows: TGTGCCAGCAGTTACTCGAGACTAGCGGGGGGCAATGAGCAGTTCTTC.